This T cell receptor beta chain came from a study of cytomegalovirus exposure and HLA in healthy donors. Study-level points and caveats: What TCR beta sequences reportedly achieved was accurate prediction of HLA-A and HLA-B alleles in most subjects. Earlier analysis looked at TCR beta V segments, and most were productive about 90% or about 30% of the time. Later work associated 17,000 or so TCR beta sequences with HLA alleles at 0.05 false discovery rate.

Researchers ran the PCR with 60 Vbeta and 13 Jbeta primers. Sequencing was performed with immunoSEQ multiplex PCR; in TCRdb, only in-frame clones are kept and a portion is missing. The data contain some 110,000 clones, approximately 79% of them singletons. The CDR3 sequence is 12 residues long. Germline V lookup: CDR1 ENHRY, CDR2 SYGVKD. Losses at the gene ends were 8 bases for V and 6 bases for J; bases not matched to a gene: 5. Of note for this clone: The antigen is undetermined.

This clonotype was sampled from a man aged 25 to 45 in good health and CMV-seronegative. Specimen: PBMCs. The chain links TRBV10-3 to TRBJ2-7; 9 nucleotides align to TRBD2. For the CDR3, the DNA is TGTGCCATCGGGAGCGGGGGGTTCGAGCAGTACTTC. Its protein is CAIGSGGFEQYF.